These 6 T cell receptor beta chains were sequenced from one sample in a study of T cells in localized non-small cell lung cancer. Clones were read by immunoSEQ multiplex PCR, and TCRdb kept only the in-frame ones, dropping some. This sample carries about 26,000 clones, approximately 90% of them seen once, and the ten largest clones take more than 12%. The material sequenced was peripheral blood, taken before any cancer treatment. The receptors derive from a female donor of 60 years or more with stage II squamous cell lung carcinoma.

V usage is TRBV18 and J usage is TRBJ1-1, with unresolved D. CDR1 and CDR2 (germline): KGHSH, LQKENI. The V gene lost 3 bases and the J gene lost 11 bases, with 22 bases spanning the gap. CDR3 length equals 15 residues. CDR3 DNA sequence: TGTGCCAGCTCACCGGTAGTCAGAGGGAATGGGTTGGCTTTCTTT. This sequence encodes CASSPVVRGNGLAFF. Variable domain in full (rest from reference TRBV18 and TRBJ1-1): NAGVMQNPRHLVRRRGQEARLRCSPMKGHSHVYWYRQLPEEGLKFMVYLQKENIIDESGMPKERFSAEFPKEGPSILRIQQVVRGDSAAYFCASSPVVRGNGLAFFGQGTRLTVV.

V gene TRBV20-1 combines with J gene TRBJ1-2, with a tentative D call TRBD1 (6 bases). This CDR3 is 11 amino acids long. Between the trimmed V and J ends, which lost 1 base and 6 bases, there was a span of 6 bases. Germline assignment: CDR1 DFQATT and CDR2 SNEGSKA (reference sequence). The CDR3 spells CSARAGDGYTF. The DNA of the CDR3 is TGCAGTGCTAGAGCAGGGGATGGCTACACCTTC.

The rearrangement joins TRBV27 to TRBJ1-4; no firm D call. The length of the CDR3 is 14 residues. CDR1 is MNHEY and CDR2 is SMNVEV in the germline V gene (reference sequence). Trimming took off 6 bases at V and 8 bases at J, with 16 bases between the two ends. The CDR3 here is CASSERGPGEKLFF. CDR3 nucleotide sequence: TGTGCCAGCAGCGAGAGAGGCCCAGGCGAAAAACTGTTTTTT.

The rearrangement uses TRBV27 and TRBJ2-1; 8 bases map to TRBD1. There are 16 residues in the CDR3. V trimming: 4 bases; J trimming: 0 bases; junction bases outside the gene matches: 5. The germline V gene encodes CDR1 MNHEY and CDR2 SMNVEV (reference sequence). CDR3 sequence reads: CASSSSGGVSYNEQFF. The CDR3 coding sequence is TGTGCCAGCAGTTCTTCAGGGGGCGTCTCCTACAATGAGCAGTTCTTC.

V gene TRBV5-1 combines with J gene TRBJ1-2; D perhaps matches TRBD1 (5 bases). Per the germline V gene, CDR1 is SGHRS and CDR2 is YFSETQ. This CDR3 is built from 15 residues. The V end was cut by 4 bases, the J end by 8 bases, with 21 bases between. CDR3 in DNA: TGCGCCAGCAGCCCCACGGGGCGGGTAGGGTTCGGCTACACCTTC. Amino acid sequence: CASSPTGRVGFGYTF.

This clone was recorded only once. The chain has TRBV18 and TRBJ2-2; 7 positions agree with TRBD1. The junction had 12 bases not matched to a gene; V was cut back by 4 bases and J by 4 bases. Germline CDR1 is KGHSH and CDR2 is LQKENI. The CDR3 consists of 17 residues. The CDR3 DNA follows: TGTGCCAGCTCACTGATGATGGGGACAGTGGGCACCGGGGAGCTGTTTTTT. Protein product: CASSLMMGTVGTGELFF.